Listed here are 21 T cell receptor beta chains from one sample, sequenced in a study of naive and memory T cell subsets (TCRdb year 2017). The library was prepared using UMI-ligation and nested PCR. For sequencing, an Illumina MiSeq was employed. The beta constant-region primer was an equimolar mix of two oligonucleotides covering both TRBC1 and TRBC2. Four rounds of PCR, combining the SP2 primer with nested alpha and beta constant-region primers, were used to amplify the ligated cDNA. Through fastp at Q25 and MiXCR, TCRdb rebuilt clones from the public reads, retaining in-frame beta chains. For every CDR3 protein sequence, its rows merge into one entry that carries the most common genes and DNA. The sample has more than 100,000 distinct CDR3 sequences on record, 35% to 40% of them singletons. Of the sample, roughly 0.86% is held by the ten largest clones. The sample was central memory CD4+ T cells from blood. The cell subset or site label, read with the paper, signifies: central memory, CD45RA- CD27+. Receptors originate from a human donor in good health.

This clonotype was observed many times. This chain connects TRBV6-6 to TRBJ1-1; D is uncertain. Germline V CDR1 and CDR2: MNHNY, SVGAGI (reference sequence). With 2 bases removed from V and 1 base from J, the gap between germline ends came to 5 bases. The CDR3 runs to 13 residues. In nucleotides, the CDR3 is TGTGCCAGCAGTTACCACGGGAACACTGAAGCTTTCTTT. Protein sequence: CASSYHGNTEAFF.

This chain connects TRBV7-2 to TRBJ1-1; 10 nucleotides align to TRBD1. This CDR3 spans 15 amino acids. CDR1 SGHTA and CDR2 FQGNSA come from the germline V gene. The J segment lost 5 bases and the V segment lost 2 bases, leaving 5 bases of the junction unmatched. The CDR3 bases are TGTGCCAGCAGCTTACGTCCGGGACAGGGGACTGAAGCTTTCTTT. The encoded protein is CASSLRPGQGTEAFF.

This chain joins TRBV28 and TRBJ2-1; TRBD1 or TRBD2 may be the D gene (5 bases each). The CDR3 is made up of 15 amino acids. Trimming stripped 6 bases from V and 7 bases from J, with 19 bases between. Germline CDR1 reads MDHEN; CDR2 reads SYDVKM. CDR3 DNA sequence: TGTGCCAGCAGCGCCGGGGACGCGCTGGGGAATGAGCAGTTCTTC. This gives the protein CASSAGDALGNEQFF.

The gene calls are TRBV28 and TRBJ1-3; D possibly corresponds to TRBD1 (5 bases). The V and J ends lost 10 bases and 2 bases respectively, with 15 bases between them. CDR3 length equals 14 residues. Per germline, CDR1 MDHEN and CDR2 SYDVKM. CDR3 residues: CAITSGFTGNTIYF. CDR3 nucleotide sequence: TGTGCCATCACCTCAGGGTTTACTGGAAACACCATATATTTT.

The gene calls are TRBV2 and TRBJ2-5; D uncertain. Trimming left V 4 bases short and J 1 base short, with 10 bases between. In germline, CDR1 is SNHLY, CDR2 FYNNEI. This CDR3 spans 14 amino acids. The CDR3 DNA follows: TGTGCCAGCAGTGTATCCCTGACCCAAGAGACCCAGTACTTC. Its translation: CASSVSLTQETQYF.

This clonotype has a single count. V gene TRBV28 combines with J gene TRBJ2-4; D gene ambiguous. Germline V gene data show CDR1 as MDHEN and CDR2 as SYDVKM. The V end was cut by 3 bases, the J end by 2 bases, with 20 bases between. CDR3 size: 18 residues. The CDR3 reads CASSFSSLPTPTKNIQYF. CDR3 nucleotides: TGTGCCAGCAGTTTTTCCTCACTCCCGACCCCCACCAAAAACATTCAGTACTTC. Filled out from reference TRBV28 and TRBJ2-4, the complete variable domain reads DVKVTQSSRYLVKRTGEKVFLECVQDMDHENMFWYRQDPGLGLRLIYFSYDVKMKEKGDIPEGYSVSREKKERFSLILESASTNQTSMYLCASSFSSLPTPTKNIQYFGAGTRLSVL.

This clonotype was detected a few times. J is TRBJ2-6 and V is TRBV3-1; no clear D gene. With 4 bases removed from V and 10 bases from J, the gap between germline ends came to 14 bases. The CDR3 sequence is 14 residues long. From germline, CDR1 is LGHDT and CDR2 YNNKEL (reference sequence). Here the CDR3 reads CASSPRLGINVLTF. In nucleotides, the CDR3 is TGTGCCAGCAGCCCGCGATTGGGGATAAACGTCCTGACTTTC.

The chain has TRBV28 and TRBJ1-2; D is unresolved. Trimming removed 6 bases from V and 4 bases from J, with 15 bases in between. The germline CDR1 and CDR2 sequences are MDHEN and SYDVKM. This CDR3 spans 14 amino acids. Here the CDR3 DNA reads TGTGCCAGCAGGCAGGACCTCCTGGGCTATGGCTACACCTTC. It translates to CASRQDLLGYGYTF.

This clonotype was observed once. V is TRBV20-1 and J is TRBJ1-2; TRBD1 is a possible D gene (5 bases). The CDR3 spans 12 residues. In germline, CDR1 is DFQATT, CDR2 SNEGSKA (reference sequence). V was shortened by 3 bases and J by 4 bases, with 9 bases between the two germline ends. CDR3 sequence: CSASPGRYGYTF. The CDR3 bases are TGCAGTGCTAGTCCAGGGCGCTATGGCTACACCTTC.

The V gene is TRBV14, the J gene TRBJ2-3; D is unclear. Germline V gene sequence: CDR1 SGHDN, CDR2 FVKESK. The length of the CDR3 is 12 residues. The V end lost 8 bases, the J end lost 0 bases, and 6 bases lay between the germline ends. This CDR3 is CASGFSTDTQYF. CDR3 DNA sequence: TGTGCCAGCGGATTTAGCACAGATACGCAGTATTTT. Drawing the rest from reference TRBV14 and TRBJ2-3, the complete variable domain is EAGVTQFPSHSVIEKGQTVTLRCDPISGHDNLYWYRRVMGKEIKFLLHFVKESKQDESGMPNNRFLAERTGGTYSTLKVQPAELEDSGVYFCASGFSTDTQYFGPGTRLTVL.

This chain joins TRBV7-7 and TRBJ2-2; D is perhaps TRBD1 (5 bases). The germline V gene has CDR1 SSHAT and CDR2 FNYEAQ (reference sequence). The CDR3 runs to 14 residues. DNA for the CDR3: TGTGCAACCCGAAGGGGTGGGAACACCGGGGAGCTGTTTTTT. This encodes CATRRGGNTGELFF.

The table lists this clonotype with many counts. V and J are TRBV3-1 and TRBJ1-5; 7 bases are shared with TRBD1. With V trimmed by 3 bases and J by 2 bases, 4 bases remained unmatched. The CDR3 runs to 15 residues. CDR1 is LGHDT and CDR2 is YNNKEL in the germline V gene (reference sequence). The CDR3 DNA sequence: TGTGCCAGCAGCCAGACAGGGAGGCGCAATCAGCCCCAGCATTTT. This codes for CASSQTGRRNQPQHF.

The chain joins TRBV6-5 to TRBJ2-6; tentative D call: TRBD2 (5 bases). CDR3 length: 17 amino acids. V shed 8 bases and J shed 2 bases, with 19 bases lying between them. Germline values: CDR1 MNHEY, CDR2 SVGAGI. CDR3: CASRHKGRKAGANVLTF. The CDR3 DNA follows: TGTGCCAGCCGACATAAAGGGAGAAAGGCTGGGGCCAACGTCCTGACTTTC.

This clonotype has a count of ten or more. The genes are TRBV6-2 or TRBV6-3 and TRBJ2-4; 9 nucleotides match TRBD2. Germline V gives CDR1 MNHEY, CDR2 SVGEGT. V was pared by 2 bases and J by 1 base, with 3 bases of the junction left unmatched. The CDR3 consists of 16 residues. CDR3 bases: TGTGCCAGCAGTTACCTGGCGGGAGGGGCCAAAAACATTCAGTACTTC. Translation gives CASSYLAGGAKNIQYF.

This clonotype occurred many times. V usage is TRBV7-9 and J usage is TRBJ2-1, with 9 positions matching TRBD2. Germline assignment: CDR1 SEHNR and CDR2 FQNEAQ (reference sequence). The CDR3 has 15 residues. Unmatched junction bases numbered 12, after V lost 8 bases and J lost 7 bases. The DNA of the CDR3 is TGTGCCAGCCGCCCTCGGGGACTAGCTGGGAATGAGCAGTTCTTC. The encoded protein is CASRPRGLAGNEQFF.

This chain links TRBV28 with TRBJ2-1; 10 bases fit TRBD2. The ends lost 1 base at V and 7 bases at J; junction bases unmatched: 4. From germline, CDR1 is MDHEN and CDR2 SYDVKM. The CDR3 loop spans 15 amino acids. The CDR3 region has the DNA TGTGCCAGCAGTTTATCACTAGCGGGAACTAATGAGCAGTTCTTC. It encodes CASSLSLAGTNEQFF.

In this sample, this clonotype turned up a few times. CDR3 residues: CASSLWSSGGYNEQFF. In DNA, the CDR3 is TGCGCCAGCAGCTTGTGGTCTAGCGGGGGCTACAATGAGCAGTTCTTC. The V gene is TRBV5-1, the J gene TRBJ2-1, with 10 positions matching TRBD2. The CDR3 extends over 16 amino acids. The germline V gene encodes CDR1 SGHRS and CDR2 YFSETQ. Unmatched junction bases numbered 4, after V lost 1 base and J lost 3 bases.

V gene TRBV6-5 combines with J gene TRBJ2-5, with D possibly being TRBD1 (6 bases). Trimming left V 10 bases short and J 1 base short, with 16 bases between. The length of the CDR3 is 14 residues. In germline, CDR1 is MNHEY, CDR2 SVGAGI. This CDR3 is CATLGAGVQETQYF. The CDR3, as DNA: TGTGCCACCCTAGGGGCAGGGGTCCAAGAGACCCAGTACTTC.

The V and J genes are TRBV30 and TRBJ1-5; D is perhaps TRBD1 (5 bases). This CDR3 spans 13 amino acids. CDR1 is GTSNPN, CDR2 SVGIG, per germline (reference sequence). V lost 4 bases and J lost 5, with 12 bases in between. CDR3 loop: CAWNAGGDQPQHF. CDR3 DNA sequence: TGTGCCTGGAACGCGGGGGGAGATCAGCCCCAGCATTTT.

V is TRBV29-1 and J is TRBJ2-3, with D uncertain. CDR3 length equals 11 residues. V lost 3 bases to trimming and J lost 2 bases, with 3 bases between them. CDR1 and CDR2 from the germline V gene are SQVTM and ANQGSEA. The CDR3: CSVEVTDTQYF. The CDR3 DNA reads TGCAGCGTTGAGGTCACAGATACGCAGTATTTT.

This clonotype was seen more than once but under ten times. The chain combines TRBV7-9 with TRBJ2-7; D possibly corresponds to TRBD2 (6 bases). Germline V gene lookup returns CDR1 SEHNR and CDR2 FQNEAQ (reference sequence). This CDR3 comprises 14 residues. Trimming took 2 bases from V and 0 from J, leaving 8 bases between them. The CDR3 DNA reads as TGTGCCAGCAGCTTACCCGGGAGCTCCTACGAGCAGTACTTC. It translates to CASSLPGSSYEQYF.